This T cell receptor (beta chain) stems from a study of regulatory T cells in long-lasting Graves disease. Study overall: Treatment with antithyroid drugs for over 5 years, together with positive TSH receptor antibodies, meant persistent Graves' disease.

Only a few counts were recorded for this clonotype. As for time point: persistent/refractory GD, antithyroid drugs over 5 years with positive TRAb. With RNA extracted from PBMCs as input, the TCR library was made. Trimming pared 0 bases from V and 11 bases from J, leaving 25 bases between. This CDR3 comprises 17 residues. Looked up from germline, CDR1 is SGHTA and CDR2 is FQGNSA. Combining iRepertoire HTBI primers with Arm-PCR of CDR3 regions, the authors built TCR beta libraries. TCRdb ran MiXCR on the multiplex PCR reads and lists one entry per CDR3 protein. The table shows some 420,000 distinct CDR3 sequences, with roughly 23% occurring only once.

V and J are TRBV7-2 and TRBJ1-1; perhaps TRBD1 as D (6 bases). The receptor comes from a female donor with Graves disease. The material was peripheral blood mononuclear cells (PBMCs), obtained when the disease was refractory, from a patient treated with antithyroid drugs. CDR3 region: CASSLAPLQGGSFGAFF. The DNA for the CDR3 is TGTGCCAGCAGCTTAGCACCATTACAGGGCGGGAGTTTCGGCGCTTTCTTT.